A single sample gave rise to the 9 T cell receptor beta chains below, sequenced in a study of post-analysis software for immune sequencing data. Points from the study as a whole: Patients had higher frequencies than controls of roughly 5 TRBV segments, including TRBV5-6, TRBV5-1 and TRBV20-1.

These receptors' antigens are unknown. Presence of unique molecular identifiers characterized the TCR beta cDNA libraries. TCRdb re-analysed the PCR reads in MiXCR, keeping a single row per CDR3 protein. The sample holds about 190,000 distinct CDR3 sequences; approximately 30% are singletons and the top ten take 3.4%. Sequencing input: blood. The receptor source for this set is a girl aged 2-17 years with multiple sclerosis.

A note on this clonotype: A much larger clone sits a single nucleotide away, making a read error possible. The chain combines TRBV20-1 with TRBJ2-5; TRBD2 matches 8 bases. Germline V gene lookup returns CDR1 DFQATT and CDR2 SNEGSKA (reference sequence). Unmatched junction bases numbered 7, after V lost 2 bases and J lost 11 bases. CDR3 size: 12 residues. In nucleotides, the CDR3 is TGCAGTGCTAGACTAGCGGGCAATGAGCAGTACTTC. The encoded protein is CSARLAGNEQYF.

For this clonotype: A read error may explain this, as a much larger clone is one base away. This sequence joins TRBV5-1 and TRBJ2-4; 8 bases are shared with TRBD2. Unmatched junction bases numbered 2, after V lost 2 bases and J lost 1 base. CDR1 SGHRS and CDR2 YFSETQ come from the germline V gene. CDR3 size: 15 residues. The CDR3 sequence is CASSFGGGAKNIQYF. DNA of the CDR3: TGCGCCAGCAGCTTCGGGGGGGGCGCCAAAAACATTCAGTACTTC.

This clonotype has a handful of counts. The rearrangement uses TRBV3-1 and TRBJ1-2, with D tentatively TRBD1 (5 bases). The CDR3 consists of 13 residues. Trimming shortened V by 2 bases and J by 7 bases, and 11 bases separated the two germline ends. Per germline, CDR1 LGHDT and CDR2 YNNKEL (reference sequence). The CDR3 DNA is TGTGCCAGCAGCCAACAGGGAGCTGGTGGCTACACCTTC. Translating gives CASSQQGAGGYTF. Full variable domain (remainder filled in from reference TRBV3-1 and TRBJ1-2): DTAVSQTPKYLVTQMGNDKSIKCEQNLGHDTMYWYKQDSKKFLKIMFSYNNKELIINETVPNRFSPKSPDKAHLNLHINSLELGDSAVYFCASSQQGAGGYTFGSGTRLTVV.

This clonotype was counted a few times. The CDR3 DNA reads TGTGCCAGCGGAGGGCTAGCGGGGGGGAACTACGAGCAGTACTTC. Its protein product is CASGGLAGGNYEQYF. This chain joins TRBV2 and TRBJ2-7, with TRBD2 matching over 12 bases. CDR3 size: 15 residues. The junction had 8 bases not matched to a gene; V was cut back by 8 bases and J by 3 bases. Germline loops: CDR1 SNHLY, CDR2 FYNNEI.

This rearrangement joins TRBV2 to TRBJ2-3; D gene uncertain. The length of the CDR3 is 15 residues. Trimming removed 4 bases from V and 2 bases from J, with 13 bases in between. CDR1 and CDR2 from the germline V gene are SNHLY and FYNNEI. The CDR3 sequence: CASSVGQPDTDTQYF. CDR3 coding DNA: TGTGCCAGCAGTGTAGGGCAGCCAGACACAGATACGCAGTATTTT.

About this clonotype itself: The junction and the germline gene differ at one end; a read error may be behind it. The chain employs TRBV29-1 and TRBJ1-2; 9 bases match TRBD1. This CDR3 is built from 13 residues. The germline V gene has CDR1 SQVTM and CDR2 ANQGSEA. The CDR3, as DNA: TGCAGCGTCTCCCGGGACAGGGCGCGAGGCTACATCTTC. Translated, it gives CSVSRDRARGYIF.

Notes on this clonotype: Just one base apart from a much larger clone, this may be a read error. J is TRBJ2-5 and V is TRBV7-3, with a tentative D call TRBD2 (5 bases). CDR1 SGHTA and CDR2 FQGTGA come from the germline V gene. The CDR3 has 13 amino acids. Between the trimmed V and J ends, which lost 1 base and 9 bases, there was a span of 12 bases. The CDR3 DNA reads TGTGCCAGCAGCTTAAGTGATATGGAGGCCCAGTACTTC. Translating gives CASSLSDMEAQYF.

This clonotype appeared many times. The chain joins TRBV5-1 to TRBJ2-5; D call uncertain. This CDR3 is built from 13 residues. CDR1 SGHRS and CDR2 YFSETQ come from the germline V gene. V lost 4 bases to trimming and J lost 2 bases, with 9 bases between them. The CDR3 DNA is TGCGCCAGCAGCCCCCAGCCGCAAGAGACCCAGTACTTC. This translates into CASSPQPQETQYF.

This clonotype was observed a few times. The chain uses TRBV28 and TRBJ1-4; D remains unclear. V was trimmed by 4 bases and J by 5 bases, leaving 17 bases between them. The CDR3 contains 16 residues. In germline, CDR1 is MDHEN, CDR2 SYDVKM. CDR3 nucleotide sequence: TGTGCCAGCAGTTCGAGCGCGGGGAGCAAAAATGAAAAACTGTTTTTT. The encoded protein is CASSSSAGSKNEKLFF.